These 32 T cell receptor beta chains were sequenced from one sample in a study of CD8+CD57+ T cells in acquired aplastic anemia. The template for TCR beta VDJ and CDR3 sequence profiling was genomic DNA. TCRdb called the reads again in MiXCR, with one record for every CDR3 protein. The sample contains fewer than 250,000 distinct CDR3 sequences, 45% to 50% of which appear only once. An expansion of CD8+CD57+ cells by flow cytometry had been shown in patients chosen for sequencing. Sample: sorted CD4+, CD8+, or CD8+CD57+ T cells (not recorded which) from PBMCs. The receptors originated from a human donor with aplastic anemia.

The chain couples TRBV7-8 to TRBJ2-7, with D hard to call. The length of the CDR3 is 14 residues. V lost 1 base and J 3 bases, leaving 10 bases between the germline ends. Germline CDR1 reads SGHVS; CDR2 reads FQNEAQ. CDR3 loop: CASSLVVNGYEQYF. The CDR3 DNA sequence: TGTGCCAGCAGCTTAGTTGTTAACGGCTACGAGCAGTACTTC.

The chain links TRBV2 to TRBJ2-3; 7 nucleotides line up with TRBD2. J lost 0 bases, V lost 8 bases, and 2 bases had no gene match. The CDR3 extends over 13 amino acids. CDR1 SNHLY and CDR2 FYNNEI come from the germline V gene. CDR3 in DNA: TGTGCCAGCGGGGGGGGGAGCACAGATACGCAGTATTTT. Amino acid sequence: CASGGGSTDTQYF.

This clonotype was found once. A read error may be the cause here, since a much bigger clone is one base away. J is TRBJ2-5 and V is TRBV12-3 or TRBV12-4; 8 bases line up with TRBD2. The CDR3 length is 14 residues. The CDR3 loop is CAGSLIAGTETQYF. The CDR3 coding sequence is TGTGCCGGCAGTTTAATAGCGGGGACGGAGACCCAGTACTTC.

The genes are TRBV2 and TRBJ2-3; 7 bases line up with TRBD2. CDR3 length: 15 amino acids. V shed 4 bases, J shed 5 bases, and the junction held 9 bases outside the gene matches. Per the germline V gene, CDR1 is SNHLY and CDR2 is FYNNEI. In DNA form, the CDR3 reads TGTGCCAGCAGTGCGGGGGGAGCCCCGGGAGATACGCAGTATTTT. Amino acids: CASSAGGAPGDTQYF.

This clonotype appeared a single time. The V and J genes are TRBV11-3 and TRBJ1-1; 8 bases match TRBD1. V lost 5 bases to trimming and J lost 1 base; unmatched junction nucleotides: 6. CDR3 length: 15 amino acids. Germline values: CDR1 SGHNT, CDR2 YENEEA. CDR3: CASSPRTGPNTEAFF. In DNA, the CDR3 is TGTGCCAGCAGCCCACGGACAGGGCCGAACACTGAAGCTTTCTTT.

Concerning this clonotype itself: A read error is possible here, since a much larger clone lies one base away. The V call is TRBV4-3, the J call TRBJ2-7; the D gene is possibly TRBD2 (5 bases). The germline V and J ends were trimmed by 7 bases and 3 bases, with 10 bases remaining between them. The CDR3 length is 12 residues. Germline-derived CDR1 and CDR2 are LGHNA and YSLEER. This CDR3 is CASNGGGYEQYF. The CDR3 bases are TGCGCCAGCAACGGAGGAGGCTACGAGCAGTACTTC.

This rearrangement joins TRBV4-3 to TRBJ1-1, with 7 bases identical to TRBD1. The germline CDR1 and CDR2 sequences are LGHNA and YSLEER. V gave up 4 bases and J gave up 6 bases; unmatched junction bases: 8. The CDR3 totals 14 residues. The CDR3 loop is CASSRSTGFAEAFF. Here the CDR3 DNA reads TGCGCCAGCAGCCGGTCGACAGGGTTTGCTGAAGCTTTCTTT.

This clonotype was seen many times. In DNA, the CDR3 is TGTGCCAGCAGCTCAGGTACTGAAGCTTTCTTT. Translating gives CASSSGTEAFF. The chain employs TRBV7-9 and TRBJ1-1, with unresolved D. The CDR3 consists of 11 residues. V lost 4 bases, J lost 5 bases, and 5 bases lay in between. Germline V gene data show CDR1 as SEHNR and CDR2 as FQNEAQ (reference sequence).

This clonotype has at least ten counts. J is TRBJ2-5 and V is TRBV6-2 or TRBV6-3, with 7 nucleotides matching TRBD1. Unmatched junction bases numbered 4, after V lost 0 bases and J lost 3 bases. This CDR3 comprises 15 residues. Germline lookup yields CDR1 MNHEY and CDR2 SVGEGT. CDR3: CASSYSRDSKETQYF. In DNA form, the CDR3 reads TGTGCCAGCAGTTACTCGAGGGACAGTAAAGAGACCCAGTACTTC.

At least ten counts were recorded for this clonotype. The rearrangement uses TRBV29-1 and TRBJ1-1; D is undetermined. Looked up from germline, CDR1 is SQVTM and CDR2 is ANQGSEA. Trimming removed 3 bases at V and 4 bases at J, with 12 bases between. The CDR3 spans 13 residues. The CDR3 loop reads CSVDYGKLTEAFF. The CDR3 nucleotides read TGCAGCGTTGATTACGGGAAGCTCACTGAAGCTTTCTTT.

This clonotype appeared many times. The J gene is TRBJ1-2, the V gene TRBV7-3; 7 bases are shared with TRBD1. CDR3 size: 13 residues. J lost 3 bases, V lost 4 bases, and 2 bases had no gene match. Germline CDR1 and CDR2: SGHTA and FQGTGA. In DNA form, the CDR3 reads TGTGCCAGCAGCTACGGACAGGACTATGGCTACACCTTC. As protein: CASSYGQDYGYTF.

This chain links TRBV4-3 with TRBJ2-1, with 7 bases lining up with TRBD2. The trim removed 0 bases at V and 0 bases at J, leaving 14 bases unmatched. This CDR3 region has 20 residues. The germline CDR1 and CDR2 sequences are LGHNA and YSLEER. The CDR3 is CASSQDRVPAGLSSYNEQFF. CDR3 nucleotides: TGCGCCAGCAGCCAAGATAGGGTTCCAGCGGGGCTTAGCTCCTACAATGAGCAGTTCTTC.

This clonotype has more than one count but fewer than ten. V is TRBV20-1 and J is TRBJ1-1; tentative D call: TRBD1 (6 bases). V lost 0 bases, J lost 3 bases, and 11 bases lay in between. The CDR3 has 14 residues. The germline V gene encodes CDR1 DFQATT and CDR2 SNEGSKA (reference sequence). DNA of the CDR3: TGCAGTGCTAGAGATACGGGGGCGTACACTGAAGCTTTCTTT. Translating it yields CSARDTGAYTEAFF.

This chain links TRBV14 with TRBJ2-1, with TRBD2 matching over 11 bases. Germline CDR1 is SGHDN and CDR2 is FVKESK. Germline trimming cut 3 bases from V and 6 bases from J; bases unmatched to any gene: 4. This CDR3 is built from 15 residues. CDR3 residues: CASSQFSGGANEQFF. DNA of the CDR3: TGTGCCAGCAGCCAGTTTAGCGGGGGGGCCAATGAGCAGTTCTTC.

The rearrangement joins TRBV29-1 to TRBJ1-2; 7 bases line up with TRBD1. This CDR3 region has 13 residues. J was trimmed by 8 bases and V by 0 bases; bases with no gene match: 6. CDR1 SQVTM and CDR2 ANQGSEA come from the germline V gene. The CDR3 region has the DNA TGCAGCGTTGAAGAAAAAGGGGGCACGGGCTACACCTTC. It specifies CSVEEKGGTGYTF.

Ten or more counts support this clonotype. V usage is TRBV4-3 and J usage is TRBJ2-7; 12 nucleotides agree with TRBD1. V lost 4 bases, J lost 7 bases, and 8 bases stayed unmatched. The CDR3 has 15 amino acids. Per the germline V gene, CDR1 is LGHNA and CDR2 is YSLEER. The CDR3 bases are TGCGCCAGCAGCCTTAACCGGGACAGGGGGCTTGAGCAGTACTTC. Its translation: CASSLNRDRGLEQYF.

The rearrangement links TRBV9 to TRBJ1-6; 8 nucleotides match TRBD1. The CDR3 has 15 residues. The V segment lost 4 bases and the J segment 6 bases; nucleotides outside the gene matches: 6. CDR1 SGDLS and CDR2 YYNGEE come from the germline V gene. Written as DNA, the CDR3 is TGTGCCAGCAGCCCCCGGGACAGGCTTAATTCACCCCTCCACTTT. It encodes CASSPRDRLNSPLHF.

The rearrangement uses TRBV9 and TRBJ2-7, with D hard to call. The CDR3 sequence is 14 residues long. The V end lost 0 bases, the J end lost 2 bases, and 9 bases lay between the germline ends. CDR1 is SGDLS and CDR2 is YYNGEE in the germline V gene. As DNA, the CDR3 is TGTGCCAGCAGCGTAGATAATACACCCTACGAGCAGTACTTC. Its protein product is CASSVDNTPYEQYF.

This clonotype occurred a few times. A much larger clone differs by one base, so this may be a read error. The conserved phenylalanine or tryptophan is not found at the CDR3 terminus, so this likely reflects a read error. The V and J genes are TRBV5-1 and TRBJ2-5; tentative D call: TRBD1 (6 bases). The germline V gene encodes CDR1 SGHRS and CDR2 YFSETQ. The V end lost 4 bases, the J end lost 5 bases, and 15 bases lay between the germline ends. The CDR3 covers 14 residues. This CDR3 is CASSQRGGWETQYL. CDR3 coding DNA: TGCGCCAGCAGCCAACGAGGGGGATGGGAGACCCAGTACCTC.

The chain has TRBV10-3 and TRBJ2-7; TRBD1 aligns across 10 bases. Looked up from germline, CDR1 is ENHRY and CDR2 is SYGVKD. The junction had 6 bases not matched to a gene; V was cut back by 6 bases and J by 4 bases. The CDR3 sequence is 14 residues long. CDR3 bases: TGTGCCATCAGCTCGGGGACAGGGGTTTACGAGCAGTACTTC. Amino acid sequence: CAISSGTGVYEQYF.

The genes are TRBV24-1 and TRBJ2-2; D not certain. Trimming took off 7 bases at V and 5 bases at J, with 13 bases between the two ends. The CDR3 contains 14 residues. The germline CDR1 and CDR2 sequences are KGHDR and SFDVKD. CDR3 in DNA: TGTGCCACCAGCCAAGGGCGGATTACCGGGGAGCTGTTTTTT. It specifies CATSQGRITGELFF.

This clonotype turned up a few times. The V and J genes are TRBV6-4 and TRBJ2-5, with 9 bases lining up with TRBD2. The CDR3 is 14 amino acids. Germline V lookup: CDR1 MRHNA, CDR2 SNTAGT. The trim removed 5 bases at V and 6 bases at J, leaving 7 bases unmatched. The CDR3 spells CASSFSGGGKTQYF. CDR3 coding DNA: TGTGCCAGCAGTTTTAGCGGGGGTGGTAAGACCCAGTACTTC.

This clonotype was seen a single time. The chain couples TRBV20-1 to TRBJ1-2; 8 nucleotides align to TRBD1. The CDR3 contains 14 residues. CDR1 is DFQATT and CDR2 is SNEGSKA in the germline V gene (reference sequence). The V segment lost 4 bases and the J segment 4 bases; nucleotides outside the gene matches: 8. The CDR3 spells CSAKGTGGIYGYTF. CDR3 sequence (DNA): TGCAGTGCTAAAGGAACAGGGGGGATCTATGGCTACACCTTC.

Points on this clonotype: Being one base from a much bigger clone, this may be a read error. This rearrangement joins TRBV5-8 to TRBJ1-5; D may be TRBD1 (5 bases). Germline V gene sequence: CDR1 SGHTS, CDR2 YDEGEE. This CDR3 spans 14 amino acids. CDR3 DNA: TGTGTCAGCAGCTACCCCAGGGGCAATCAGCCCCAGCATTTT. This gives the protein CVSSYPRGNQPQHF.

This clonotype has just a few counts. Relative to the germline gene, one junction end is altered; a read error may explain this. The chain joins TRBV5-1 to TRBJ1-2, with 9 bases lining up with TRBD1. CDR1 and CDR2 from the germline V gene are SGHRS and YFSETQ. The CDR3 has 12 amino acids. This chain's CDR3 is CASSLTGGGYTF. In DNA form, the CDR3 reads TGTGCCAGCAGTTTGACAGGGGGAGGCTACACCTTC.

With regard to this clonotype: The junction and the germline gene differ at one end; a read error may be behind it. This chain uses TRBV11-1 with TRBJ2-6; TRBD1 agrees at 9 bases. Germline assignment: CDR1 SGHAT and CDR2 FQDESV (reference sequence). This CDR3 is 18 amino acids long. In DNA, the CDR3 is TGTGCCAGCAGCACGGGACAGGGTTTCACCTCTGGGGCCAACGTCCTGGCTTTC. As protein: CASSTGQGFTSGANVLAF.

This clonotype has just a few counts. The chain employs TRBV5-1 and TRBJ2-5, with 11 bases that match TRBD1. Germline CDR1 and CDR2: SGHRS and YFSETQ. V shed 4 bases and J 0 bases; nucleotides not matched to a gene: 8. The length of the CDR3 is 17 residues. CDR3 DNA sequence: TGCGCCAGCAGCGGGACAGGGGGTATGGGATACCAAGAGACCCAGTACTTC. Translating gives CASSGTGGMGYQETQYF.

This sequence joins TRBV12-3 or TRBV12-4 and TRBJ2-7; weak D call: TRBD1 (6 bases). The CDR3 runs to 14 residues. V lost 6 bases, J lost 4 bases, and 16 bases lay in between. The CDR3 sequence is CASRGEGEQYEQYF. CDR3 in DNA: TGTGCCAGCAGGGGAGAGGGGGAGCAATACGAGCAGTACTTC.

The table lists this clonotype with a few counts. The gene calls are TRBV6-1 and TRBJ1-1; perhaps TRBD1 as D (5 bases). Trimming removed 2 bases from V and 4 bases from J, with 17 bases in between. The CDR3 sequence is 16 residues long. CDR1 and CDR2 (germline): MNHNS, SASEGT. The DNA of the CDR3 is TGTGCCAGCAGTGAACAGAGGGGCTCCGGAGGCACTGAAGCTTTCTTT. This codes for CASSEQRGSGGTEAFF.

CDR3 DNA: TGCGCCAGCAGTGAGTCGTACAGCCTCCTGGGGGAGACCCAGTACTTC. This gives the protein CASSESYSLLGETQYF. The genes are TRBV10-2 and TRBJ2-5; D is uncertain. The ends were cut back, 0 bases at V and 5 bases at J, with 16 bases in the middle. There are 16 residues in the CDR3. Germline V lookup: CDR1 WSHSY, CDR2 SAAADI.

This rearrangement joins TRBV7-9 to TRBJ2-7; D gene unclear. The CDR3 is made up of 12 amino acids. The V gene lost 5 bases and the J gene lost 6 bases, with 11 bases spanning the gap. Germline CDR1 and CDR2: SEHNR and FQNEAQ (reference sequence). In nucleotides, the CDR3 is TGTGCCAGCAGCATCTCGTTAGTCGAGCAGTACTTC. This encodes CASSISLVEQYF.

The chain couples TRBV6-4 to TRBJ2-3; the D is unclear. Deletions cut 5 bases from V and 4 bases from J, with 16 bases between. This CDR3 contains 15 residues. Per germline, CDR1 MRHNA and CDR2 SNTAGT. The CDR3 DNA sequence: TGTGCCAGCAGTTCCCTTTCGATCGGTTCAGATACGCAGTATTTT. Its protein is CASSSLSIGSDTQYF.